This TCR beta chain was observed in a study of response to subunit inactivated influenza vaccine. Study-level points and caveats: Each seasonal influenza vaccination recruits few new T cells, the authors suggested.

On this clonotype: Its matching antigen is unknown. Since no conserved phenylalanine or tryptophan closes the CDR3, a read error is the likely cause.

TCRdb called the RT-PCR reads again in MiXCR, with one record for every CDR3 protein. The sample lists about 700,000 distinct CDR3 sequences; over 11% were seen once. CDR3 length: 12 amino acids. Trimming stripped 1 base from V and 0 bases from J, with 4 bases between. Germline values: CDR1 SQVTM, CDR2 ANQGSEA. This TCR derives from a man aged 50 to 59 who received an inactivated influenza vaccine. The sequencing here drew on PBMCs from blood, taken roughly 2 weeks before vaccination. The chain carries TRBV29-1 and TRBJ2-7; D unclear. CDR3 nucleotide sequence: TGCAGCGTTGAAGCCAACTCCTACGAGCAGTACCTC. This translates into CSVEANSYEQYL.